Listed here are 32 T cell receptor beta chains from one sample, sequenced in a study of shared clonotypes between healthy human individuals. Measured with immunoSEQ multiplex PCR; TCRdb has only the in-frame clones, and not every one. The sample yields roughly 300,000 clones, 80% to 90% seen once. The sample comprised memory CD8+ T cells sorted from blood. The subset denotes: CD45RO+ cells pooled with CCR7-negative TemRA cells. All receptors come from a man between 18 and 29 years old in good health.

V is TRBV7-9 and J is TRBJ1-6; D uncertain. CDR1 and CDR2 (germline): SEHNR, FQNEAQ (reference sequence). V was pared by 5 bases and J by 7 bases, with 18 bases between. The CDR3 has 16 amino acids. CDR3 nucleotides: TGTGCCAGCAGCCACCCCGAGGCGCGGGAAAATTCACCCCTCCACTTT. Residues: CASSHPEARENSPLHF.

Worth noting for this clone: A much larger clonotype is one base distant, so this may be a read error. The V and J genes are TRBV5-4 and TRBJ1-1; no reliable D call. Germline V gives CDR1 SGHNT, CDR2 YYREEE (reference sequence). V was trimmed by 2 bases and J by 0 bases, leaving 2 bases between them. CDR3 length equals 12 residues. The CDR3 sequence is CASSFLNTEAFF. CDR3 coding DNA: TGTGCCAGCAGCTTTTTGAACACTGAAGCTTTCTTT.

This chain links TRBV6-6 with TRBJ2-5; D ambiguous. V lost 0 bases and J 1 base, leaving 12 bases between the germline ends. The V gene's germline CDR1 is MNHNY and CDR2 SVGAGI (reference sequence). This CDR3 has 16 amino acids. CDR3 region: CASSYSSDRFQETQYF. CDR3 nucleotides: TGTGCCAGCAGTTACTCCTCGGACCGTTTCCAAGAGACCCAGTACTTC.

This chain joins TRBV4-1 and TRBJ2-2, with a tentative D call TRBD1 (5 bases). The V gene's germline CDR1 is MGHRA and CDR2 YSYEKL. V dropped 0 bases and J dropped 0 bases, with 11 bases sitting between them. The CDR3 extends over 17 amino acids. The CDR3 here is CASSQEAGLSNTGELFF. The CDR3 coding sequence is TGCGCCAGCAGCCAAGAGGCAGGGCTATCGAACACCGGGGAGCTGTTTTTT.

This CDR3 is CASSLGGYKEAVGNTIYF. CDR3 coding DNA: TGTGCCAGCAGCTTGGGGGGTTACAAGGAGGCAGTCGGAAACACCATATATTTT. The chain recombines TRBV5-4 with TRBJ1-3; D remains unclear. The CDR3 covers 18 residues. Trimming pared 0 bases from V and 4 bases from J, leaving 20 bases between. Germline V gene sequence: CDR1 SGHNT, CDR2 YYREEE (reference sequence).

V and J are TRBV5-1 and TRBJ1-6; D possibly corresponds to TRBD1 (5 bases). Germline lookup yields CDR1 SGHRS and CDR2 YFSETQ. V was clipped by 2 bases and J by 4 bases, with 16 bases between them. This CDR3 is built from 17 residues. The CDR3 spells CASSFRLRGRYNSPLHF. The CDR3 nucleotides are TGCGCCAGCAGCTTTCGTCTGCGGGGACGATATAATTCACCCCTCCACTTT.

The chain employs TRBV4-3 and TRBJ2-1; TRBD1 or TRBD2 may be the D gene (6 bases each). The CDR3 is made up of 13 amino acids. Germline-derived CDR1 and CDR2 are LGHNA and YSLEER. The ends were cut back, 0 bases at V and 9 bases at J, with 9 bases in the middle. CDR3 residues: CASSQEGGSEQFF. Written as DNA, the CDR3 is TGCGCCAGCAGCCAAGAGGGGGGCAGTGAGCAGTTCTTC.

In its sample, this clone was seen a few times. The CDR3 region has the DNA TGTGCCAGCAGTTTAAGGGGGGTGGTCTATAATTCACCCCTCCACTTT. Translated: CASSLRGVVYNSPLHF. The rearrangement joins TRBV27 to TRBJ1-6; TRBD1 might be the D (6 bases). V gave up 2 bases and J gave up 3 bases, with 11 bases separating them. CDR1 and CDR2 (germline): MNHEY, SMNVEV (reference sequence). The CDR3 is made up of 16 amino acids.

The CDR3 protein is CASSFRGGGDEQFF. CDR3 in DNA: TGCGCCAGCAGCTTTCGAGGGGGGGGTGATGAGCAGTTCTTC. The rearrangement links TRBV4-1 to TRBJ2-1, with D possibly being TRBD2 (7 bases). In germline, CDR1 is MGHRA, CDR2 YSYEKL. Deletions cut 5 bases from V and 8 bases from J, with 16 bases between. This CDR3 comprises 14 residues.

This sequence joins TRBV6-5 and TRBJ1-2; maybe TRBD1 (6 bases). Germline loops: CDR1 MNHEY, CDR2 SVGAGI. This CDR3 contains 12 residues. Trimming removed 8 bases at V and 8 bases at J, with 15 bases between. DNA of the CDR3: TGTGCCAGCGTCAGCCTTACAGGGGGCTACACCTTC. Translated, it gives CASVSLTGGYTF.

This clone was picked up one time. In DNA, the CDR3 is TGTGCCAGCAGCTTCCGCCTTATTGGTCAAGAGACCCAGTACTTC. Protein product: CASSFRLIGQETQYF. V usage is TRBV13 and J usage is TRBJ2-5; D unresolved. The germline V gene encodes CDR1 PRHDT and CDR2 FYEKMQ (reference sequence). CDR3 length equals 15 residues. Trimming stripped 3 bases from V and 2 bases from J, with 13 bases between.

To note about this clone: Other DNA sequences within the sample encode an identical CDR3. The chain joins TRBV6-5 to TRBJ1-1, with D perhaps TRBD1 (5 bases). Between the trimmed V and J ends, which lost 5 bases and 1 base, there was a span of 8 bases. This CDR3 is 13 amino acids long. CDR1 and CDR2 (germline): MNHEY, SVGAGI. The CDR3 bases are TGTGCCAGCAGTCCAACAGGGAACACTGAAGCTTTCTTT. Its protein is CASSPTGNTEAFF.

The rearrangement joins TRBV7-9 to TRBJ2-7; D is perhaps TRBD1 or TRBD2 (5 bases each). The germline V gene encodes CDR1 SEHNR and CDR2 FQNEAQ (reference sequence). V lost 5 bases and J 3 bases, leaving 17 bases between the germline ends. The CDR3 length is 15 residues. CDR3: CASSEPGPGLYEQYF. As DNA, the CDR3 is TGTGCCAGCAGCGAACCGGGACCAGGCCTCTACGAGCAGTACTTC.

This chain uses TRBV27 with TRBJ2-1; 13 bases map to TRBD2. Germline V gene data show CDR1 as MNHEY and CDR2 as SMNVEV (reference sequence). CDR3 length: 18 residues. J lost 1 base, V lost 4 bases, and 7 bases had no gene match. CDR3 bases: TGTGCCAGCAGTTCTCCACTAGCGGGAGGGCCTTCCTACAATGAGCAGTTCTTC. It codes for CASSSPLAGGPSYNEQFF.

The V and J genes are TRBV30 and TRBJ2-7; D is possibly TRBD1 (5 bases). CDR1 is GTSNPN and CDR2 is SVGIG in the germline V gene (reference sequence). Trimming pared 5 bases from V and 0 bases from J, leaving 5 bases between. This CDR3 contains 11 residues. DNA for the CDR3: TGTGCCTGGGACAGCTCCTACGAGCAGTACTTC. This encodes CAWDSSYEQYF.

This chain connects TRBV4-1 to TRBJ1-6, with a weak D call TRBD1 (5 bases). This CDR3 is built from 15 residues. Germline V CDR1 and CDR2: MGHRA, YSYEKL. Between the trimmed V and J ends, which lost 0 bases and 10 bases, there was a span of 13 bases. The CDR3 protein is CASSQDRRDGSPLHF. In DNA, the CDR3 is TGCGCCAGCAGCCAAGATCGAAGGGACGGGTCACCCCTCCACTTT.

V usage is TRBV7-9 and J usage is TRBJ2-1; D is unclear. The CDR3 contains 15 residues. V gave up 5 bases and J gave up 6 bases, with 17 bases separating them. Germline lookup yields CDR1 SEHNR and CDR2 FQNEAQ (reference sequence). The CDR3 coding sequence is TGTGCCAGCAGCCACCCCGTGTCCGAACGCAATGAGCAGTTCTTC. Its protein product is CASSHPVSERNEQFF.

The rearrangement links TRBV11-2 to TRBJ1-1; tentatively, D is TRBD1 (5 bases). The V and J ends lost 2 bases and 7 bases respectively, with 11 bases between them. This CDR3 spans 13 amino acids. Germline V gene lookup returns CDR1 SGHAT and CDR2 FQNNGV. For the CDR3, the DNA is TGTGCCAGCAGCTTACGCGGGACGGTTGAAGCTTTCTTT. It codes for CASSLRGTVEAFF.

The chain couples TRBV5-1 to TRBJ1-4; weak D call: TRBD1 (6 bases). V lost 4 bases and J 7 bases, leaving 11 bases between the germline ends. This CDR3 has 13 residues. Germline lookup yields CDR1 SGHRS and CDR2 YFSETQ. DNA of the CDR3: TGCGCCAGCAGCACAAACAGGGTTGAAAAACTGTTTTTT. Amino acids: CASSTNRVEKLFF.

The chain has TRBV6-5 and TRBJ2-2; either TRBD1 or TRBD2 may fit D (5 bases each). Germline V gene data show CDR1 as MNHEY and CDR2 as SVGAGI. V gave up 2 bases and J gave up 6 bases, with 10 bases separating them. The CDR3 length is 14 residues. DNA for the CDR3: TGTGCCAGCAGTTACGGGGGTCCCCCCGGGGAGCTGTTTTTT. Residues: CASSYGGPPGELFF.

The chain employs TRBV30 and TRBJ2-1, with 10 bases fitting TRBD1. The CDR3 covers 14 residues. J was trimmed by 2 bases and V by 4 bases; bases with no gene match: 2. The V gene's germline CDR1 is GTSNPN and CDR2 SVGIG (reference sequence). CDR3 DNA: TGTGCCTGGACCGGGACAGGGGCCTACAATGAGCAGTTCTTC. Residues: CAWTGTGAYNEQFF.

The genes are TRBV4-1 and TRBJ2-6; D might be TRBD1 (6 bases). The germline gives CDR1 MGHRA, CDR2 YSYEKL. The V end was cut by 7 bases, the J end by 7 bases, with 8 bases between. This CDR3 is 12 amino acids long. Here the CDR3 reads CASTGAANVLTF. The CDR3 DNA is TGCGCCAGCACAGGGGCTGCCAACGTCCTGACTTTC.

This clone was seen more than once but under ten times. V and J are TRBV7-9 and TRBJ2-7; TRBD1 matches 7 bases. Germline V gene lookup returns CDR1 SEHNR and CDR2 FQNEAQ (reference sequence). The CDR3 consists of 15 residues. V lost 4 bases and J lost 12; bases outside the gene matches: 18. The CDR3: CASSSDRVGSPRLYF. In nucleotides, the CDR3 is TGTGCCAGCAGCTCCGACAGGGTGGGGTCTCCAAGGCTGTACTTC.

The chain recombines TRBV5-1 with TRBJ1-1, with D unresolved. Germline loops: CDR1 SGHRS, CDR2 YFSETQ. Trimming left V 0 bases short and J 1 base short, with 13 bases between. This CDR3 has 16 residues. CDR3 protein: CASSLAAAGGNTEAFF. The CDR3 DNA follows: TGCGCCAGCAGCTTGGCTGCCGCAGGTGGGAACACTGAAGCTTTCTTT. Together with reference TRBV5-1 and TRBJ1-1, the CDR3 gives the full variable domain: KAGVTQTPRYLIKTRGQQVTLSCSPISGHRSVSWYQQTPGQGLQFLFEYFSETQRNKGNFPGRFSGRQFSNSRSEMNVSTLELGDSALYLCASSLAAAGGNTEAFFGQGTRLTVV.

This clone occurred once. This chain uses TRBV27 with TRBJ2-2; TRBD2 is a possible D gene (7 bases). This CDR3 is built from 16 residues. Germline V gives CDR1 MNHEY, CDR2 SMNVEV (reference sequence). Trimming stripped 0 bases from V and 6 bases from J, with 14 bases between. The DNA of the CDR3 is TGTGCCAGCAGTTTATCAGGGGGGGGAAGCCCCGGGGAGCTGTTTTTT. This encodes CASSLSGGGSPGELFF.

V gene TRBV13 combines with J gene TRBJ1-1, with 12 bases aligning to TRBD1. The CDR3 is 16 amino acids. J gave up 7 bases and V 5 bases, and 11 bases lay outside the gene matches. Germline-derived CDR1 and CDR2 are PRHDT and FYEKMQ (reference sequence). The CDR3 here is CASSASGTGGLSEAFF. For the CDR3, the DNA is TGTGCCAGCAGCGCCTCCGGGACAGGGGGCTTGAGTGAAGCTTTCTTT.

In DNA, the CDR3 is TGTGCCAGCAGTTTAGGTAGCGGGGAGCTGTTTTTT. Amino acids: CASSLGSGELFF. The chain joins TRBV27 to TRBJ2-2; D unresolved. V gave up 2 bases and J gave up 7 bases, with 5 bases separating them. The CDR3 covers 12 residues. Germline values: CDR1 MNHEY, CDR2 SMNVEV (reference sequence).

This chain uses TRBV29-1 with TRBJ2-7; D is unresolved. The CDR3 runs to 10 residues. The germline V gene has CDR1 SQVTM and CDR2 ANQGSEA. V gave up 6 bases and J gave up 2 bases, with 5 bases separating them. This chain's CDR3 is CSVWTYEQYF. CDR3 coding DNA: TGCAGCGTATGGACCTACGAGCAGTACTTC.

The chain links TRBV29-1 to TRBJ2-7, with D possibly being TRBD2 (6 bases). This CDR3 is 14 amino acids long. In germline, CDR1 is SQVTM, CDR2 ANQGSEA. Trimming cost V 4 bases and J 4 bases, with 17 bases left between them. This CDR3 reads CSVGAGLGIYEQYF. The CDR3 nucleotides read TGCAGCGTTGGCGCGGGGTTAGGGATATACGAGCAGTACTTC.

The chain joins TRBV2 to TRBJ2-5; possibly TRBD2 for D (5 bases). Germline loops: CDR1 SNHLY, CDR2 FYNNEI. The CDR3 length is 15 residues. Trimming removed 4 bases from V and 5 bases from J, with 17 bases in between. The CDR3 protein is CASSAPPSNRETQYF. The CDR3 bases are TGTGCCAGCAGTGCCCCCCCTAGCAATCGGGAGACCCAGTACTTC.

The CDR3 loop is CASSLEGQGAYEQYF. The CDR3 DNA reads as TGTGCCAGCAGCTTGGAAGGACAGGGTGCCTACGAGCAGTACTTC. The J gene is TRBJ2-7, the V gene TRBV11-2; 8 positions match TRBD1. The CDR3 is 15 amino acids. V gave up 3 bases and J gave up 2 bases; unmatched junction bases: 6. Germline values: CDR1 SGHAT, CDR2 FQNNGV.

Concerning this clone: This may be a read error: a much more frequent sequence differs by one nucleotide. This same CDR3 is encoded by further DNA sequences in the sample. The genes are TRBV6-1 and TRBJ1-2, with TRBD1 matching 10 bases. From germline, CDR1 is MNHNS and CDR2 SASEGT. This CDR3 spans 14 amino acids. V shed 1 base, J shed 4 bases, and the junction held 0 bases outside the gene matches. CDR3 in DNA: TGTGCCAGCAGTGAAGGGACAGGGGGCTATGGCTACACCTTC. This translates into CASSEGTGGYGYTF.